One sample yielded the 20 T cell receptor beta chains listed below, sequenced in a study of CD8 T cells in ankylosing spondylitis. Study results and limitations: Seemingly characteristic of ankylosing spondylitis blood was a TCR beta motif consisting of roughly 8 highly homologous variants.

Their recognized antigens are unknown. TCRdb re-called the 5' RACE reads with MiXCR, one entry per CDR3 protein. The table shows about 220,000 distinct CDR3 sequences, with 6% to 8.5% occurring only once. The sequencing input was blood, either unsorted or a sorted T cell fraction (not recorded which). Receptors originate from a male donor with ankylosing spondylitis.

This clonotype appeared many times. The genes are TRBV7-2 and TRBJ1-1, with 10 positions matching TRBD1. CDR3 length equals 13 residues. CDR1 and CDR2 (germline): SGHTA, FQGNSA. V was clipped by 6 bases and J by 5 bases; unmatched bases: 3. CDR3: CASRGQGRTEAFF. DNA of the CDR3: TGTGCCAGCAGGGGACAGGGGCGGACTGAAGCTTTCTTT.

This clonotype was detected many times. V is TRBV27 and J is TRBJ2-3; 7 bases line up with TRBD2. Germline V gene data show CDR1 as MNHEY and CDR2 as SMNVEV (reference sequence). The CDR3 totals 14 residues. V trimming: 4 bases; J trimming: 7 bases; junction bases outside the gene matches: 8. CDR3 residues: CASSSRTRRHTQYF. CDR3 DNA: TGTGCCAGCAGTTCTCGGACTAGGCGACATACGCAGTATTTT.

This clonotype showed up many times. The chain is built from TRBV3-1 and TRBJ1-3; D call uncertain. The CDR3 is made up of 15 amino acids. V gave up 0 bases and J gave up 0 bases, with 6 bases separating them. Germline V gives CDR1 LGHDT, CDR2 YNNKEL (reference sequence). Here the CDR3 reads CASSQDQISGNTIYF. Here the CDR3 DNA reads TGTGCCAGCAGCCAAGATCAGATCTCTGGAAACACCATATATTTT.

CDR3 sequence (DNA): TGTGCCAGCAGTTACTCGAGGGGAGCCGAGCAGTTCTTC. Amino acid sequence: CASSYSRGAEQFF. The chain is built from TRBV6-2 or TRBV6-3 and TRBJ2-1; D is possibly TRBD1 or TRBD2 (5 bases each). This CDR3 is built from 13 residues. The germline V gene has CDR1 MNHEY and CDR2 SVGEGT. The germline V and J ends were trimmed by 0 bases and 10 bases, with 10 bases remaining between them.

The table lists this clonotype with a few counts. The chain couples TRBV4-1 to TRBJ2-3, with TRBD2 matching 8 bases. The CDR3 has 16 residues. CDR1 and CDR2 from the germline V gene are MGHRA and YSYEKL. V dropped 2 bases and J dropped 12; count of bases not matched to a gene: 16. Here the CDR3 DNA reads TGCGCCAGCAGCCAAAGAGCGGGAGAGGGGCTTAAGTACCAGTATTTT. This gives the protein CASSQRAGEGLKYQYF.

This chain uses TRBV27 with TRBJ1-1; 7 bases agree with TRBD1. Germline V gene data show CDR1 as MNHEY and CDR2 as SMNVEV (reference sequence). This CDR3 is 16 amino acids long. The J segment lost 1 base and the V segment lost 5 bases, leaving 10 bases of the junction unmatched. The CDR3 sequence: CASSPFSRGTNTEAFF. DNA for the CDR3: TGTGCCAGCAGTCCGTTTTCCAGGGGGACGAACACTGAAGCTTTCTTT.

The chain employs TRBV25-1 and TRBJ2-6, with 8 bases matching TRBD2. Germline V gene lookup returns CDR1 MGHDK and CDR2 SYGVNS. There are 16 residues in the CDR3. J gave up 0 bases and V 5 bases, and 3 bases lay outside the gene matches. The CDR3 sequence: CASSRGGHSGANVLTF. The CDR3 DNA follows: TGTGCCAGCAGTCGGGGGGGTCACTCTGGGGCCAACGTCCTGACTTTC. The whole variable domain, remainder taken from reference TRBV25-1 and TRBJ2-6, is EADIYQTPRYLVIGTGKKITLECSQTMGHDKMYWYQQDPGMELHLIHYSYGVNSTEKGDLSSESTVSRIRTEHFPLTLESARPSHTSQYLCASSRGGHSGANVLTFGAGSRLTVL.

This clonotype was picked up many times. CDR3 nucleotide sequence: TGTGCCAGCATGCGCTCCTACTCCTCCCCTTATGGCTACACCTTC. It codes for CASMRSYSSPYGYTF. V usage is TRBV12-3 or TRBV12-4 and J usage is TRBJ1-2; D call uncertain. The CDR3 runs 15 residues. V shed 7 bases and J shed 5 bases, with 20 bases lying between them.

This clonotype was picked up many times. This chain links TRBV12-3 or TRBV12-4 with TRBJ2-1, with 9 positions matching TRBD1. This CDR3 comprises 14 residues. V dropped 7 bases and J dropped 6; count of bases not matched to a gene: 7. The CDR3 region has the DNA TGTGCCAGCACCGTGGGGGGACAGGGCAATGAGCAGTTCTTC. It specifies CASTVGGQGNEQFF.

In this sample, this clonotype turned up a few times. One end of the junction does not line up with germline, which may come from a read error. The chain links TRBV13 to TRBJ2-7; D remains ambiguous. The V gene's germline CDR1 is PRHDT and CDR2 FYEKMQ (reference sequence). The CDR3 loop spans 11 amino acids. CDR3 amino acids: CASTTACRRNF. The CDR3 bases are TGTGCCAGCACCACAGCCTGCCGGCGGAACTTC.

This clonotype was recorded many times. The V and J genes are TRBV6-2 or TRBV6-3 and TRBJ2-7; D may be TRBD1 (5 bases). V was cut by 4 bases and J by 4 bases, with 17 bases left in between. Germline assignment: CDR1 MNHEY and CDR2 SVGEGT. The CDR3 length is 15 residues. The CDR3 DNA is TGTGCCAGCAGTTCCTACTCCCGACAGCAGTACGAGCAGTACTTC. Its protein is CASSSYSRQQYEQYF.

CDR3 region: CASSLVSGLSSGNTIYF. In DNA, the CDR3 is TGTGCCAGCAGCTTAGTATCGGGACTGAGCTCTGGAAACACCATATATTTT. This sequence joins TRBV7-2 and TRBJ1-3; the D gene is possibly TRBD1 (5 bases). The ends were cut back, 1 base at V and 0 bases at J, with 13 bases in the middle. CDR1 is SGHTA, CDR2 FQGNSA, per germline. The CDR3 consists of 17 residues.

This clonotype was seen repeatedly, ten times or more. Germline is not matched at one junction end, which may reflect a read error. The chain uses TRBV11-2 and TRBJ2-7; 10 positions agree with TRBD1. The germline gives CDR1 SGHAT, CDR2 FQNNGV. The length of the CDR3 is 15 residues. CDR3 sequence: CASSLGTGATYEQYF. The CDR3 coding sequence is TGCGCCAGCAGCTTGGGGACAGGGGCGACCTACGAGCAGTACTTC.

The gene calls are TRBV25-1 and TRBJ1-2; D perhaps matches TRBD1 (6 bases). Germline V gene data show CDR1 as MGHDK and CDR2 as SYGVNS. The CDR3 sequence is 16 residues long. V lost 5 bases and J lost 3, with 19 bases in between. CDR3 loop: CASSPPDRRPYYGYTF. The CDR3 DNA reads as TGTGCCAGCAGTCCGCCCGACAGGCGGCCTTACTATGGCTACACCTTC.

This clonotype came up many times. This sequence joins TRBV11-2 and TRBJ2-5; 9 nucleotides agree with TRBD2. After removal of 7 bases from V and 4 bases from J, the junction contained 7 bases not matched to a gene. The CDR3 consists of 14 residues. Germline V gene lookup returns CDR1 SGHAT and CDR2 FQNNGV. CDR3 in DNA: TGTGCCAGCAATAGCGGGAGTAGCGGAGAGACCCAGTACTTC. It codes for CASNSGSSGETQYF. The full variable domain, its missing parts supplied by reference TRBV11-2 and TRBJ2-5, is EAGVAQSPRYKIIEKRQSVAFWCNPISGHATLYWYQQILGQGPKLLIQFQNNGVVDDSQLPKDRFSAERLKGVDSTLKIQPAKLEDSAVYLCASNSGSSGETQYFGPGTRLLVL.

This clonotype showed up many times. The rearrangement joins TRBV5-1 to TRBJ2-7; D is tentatively TRBD1 or TRBD2 (5 bases each). This CDR3 has 14 residues. CDR1 is SGHRS and CDR2 is YFSETQ in the germline V gene. V lost 4 bases to trimming and J lost 5 bases, with 16 bases between them. CDR3 sequence reads: CASSPGWGLNEQYF. Written as DNA, the CDR3 is TGCGCCAGCAGCCCCGGGTGGGGGTTGAACGAGCAGTACTTC.

At least ten counts were recorded for this clonotype. The gene calls are TRBV6-2 or TRBV6-3 and TRBJ1-1, with D unresolved. The CDR3 spans 16 residues. CDR1 and CDR2 from the germline V gene are MNHEY and SVGEGT. The germline V and J ends were trimmed by 0 bases and 0 bases, with 11 bases remaining between them. CDR3 DNA: TGTGCCAGCAGTTACTCGAGTGCCAACTTGAACACTGAAGCTTTCTTT. Amino acid sequence: CASSYSSANLNTEAFF.

This clonotype has a count of ten or more. CDR3 amino acids: CASSLDSNGHNEQFF. CDR3 DNA sequence: TGTGCCAGCAGCTTAGACTCAAACGGCCACAATGAGCAGTTCTTC. V is TRBV11-2 and J is TRBJ2-1; unclear D gene. The CDR3 runs to 15 residues. The germline gives CDR1 SGHAT, CDR2 FQNNGV. Trimming removed 0 bases from V and 5 bases from J, with 11 bases in between.

This clonotype was seen at least ten times. V and J are TRBV29-1 and TRBJ2-7; possible D gene TRBD1, 6 bases. CDR3 length: 13 residues. CDR1 and CDR2 from the germline V gene are SQVTM and ANQGSEA. Deletions cut 4 bases from V and 3 bases from J, with 13 bases between. CDR3 sequence (DNA): TGCAGCGTTGGGGCAGGGGCCAGCTACGAGCAGTACTTC. Protein sequence: CSVGAGASYEQYF.

The chain is built from TRBV20-1 and TRBJ2-2; the D call may be TRBD1 or TRBD2 (6 bases each). Germline V lookup: CDR1 DFQATT, CDR2 SNEGSKA (reference sequence). CDR3 length equals 15 residues. V was trimmed by 4 bases and J by 4 bases, leaving 16 bases between them. CDR3 residues: CSATRMKGGTGELFF. CDR3 DNA sequence: TGCAGTGCTACCAGAATGAAGGGGGGCACCGGGGAGCTGTTTTTT.